This T cell receptor beta chain was recovered during a study of T cells in Graves' hyperthyroidism and ophthalmopathy. Regarding the study as a whole: The model made its ophthalmopathy prediction, and onset followed a median 6.5 months later.

Each patient was aged 18 to 65 and had newly diagnosed hyperthyroidism of under 2 months' duration. The CDR3 is 10 amino acids. V gave up 4 bases and J gave up 8 bases, with 5 bases separating them. Germline loops: CDR1 GTSNPN, CDR2 SVGIG (reference sequence). A single count supports this clonotype. Its target is not known. This may be a read error, as it is one base from a much larger clone. The CDR3 regions of TCR beta were amplified from RNA transcripts. A first-round RT-PCR of the TCR CDR3 used the HTBI primer set. Each CDR3 protein gets one entry after TCRdb re-called the multiplex PCR reads with MiXCR. This sample has roughly 660,000 distinct CDR3 sequences, with around 15% found just once.

This receptor was identified in a man aged 45-60 years with Graves' hyperthyroidism. The V and J genes are TRBV30 and TRBJ1-4; D remains unclear. Sequenced: blood. CDR3 in amino acids: CAWNREKLFF. The CDR3 coding sequence is TGTGCCTGGAACAGAGAAAAACTGTTTTTT.